Reported below is one T cell receptor beta chain. No antigen is known for it. CDR1 and CDR2 (germline): SGHDT, YYEEEE. The CDR3 spans 15 residues. Trimming left V 1 base short and J 0 bases short, with 10 bases between. The data stem from a study of shared clonotypes between healthy human individuals. Regarding the study as a whole: Owing to a small donor count, the genetic and exposure-history diversity represented was limited. Donor clonotype sharing was expected to depend on sequencing depth.

Clones were read by immunoSEQ multiplex PCR, and TCRdb kept only the in-frame ones, dropping some. The sample records millions of clones, 90% to 95% being singletons. The chain has TRBV5-6 and TRBJ1-2, with a weak D call TRBD1 (6 bases). The TCR sequence derives from a man aged 18-30 years in good health. Sequencing input: naive CD4+ T cells sorted from blood. Sample subset: CD45RA+ positively selected. CDR3 in amino acids: CASSLMKGANYGYTF. CDR3 in DNA: TGTGCCAGCAGCTTGATGAAGGGGGCTAACTATGGCTACACCTTC. The whole variable domain, remainder taken from reference TRBV5-6 and TRBJ1-2, is DAGVTQSPTHLIKTRGQQVTLRCSPKSGHDTVSWYQQALGQGPQFIFQYYEEEERQRGNFPDRFSGHQFPNYSSELNVNALLLGDSALYLCASSLMKGANYGYTFGSGTRLTVV.